This T cell receptor beta chain was identified during a study of T cells in narcolepsy. Overall study: Enrolled donors included narcolepsy type 1 or type 2 patients and healthy controls.

Overall study results and limits: HCRT-specific and TRIB2-specific autoreactive clonotypes appeared among same-patient CSF and blood CD4+ clonotypes.

Profiling relied on immunoSEQ multiplex PCR, and the TCRdb table lists in-frame clones only, not all of them. Here the sample spans 25,000 to 35,000 clones, roughly 90% being singletons. A word on this clone: Its cognate antigen is unknown.

Sequencing used CD45RA- memory CD4+ T cells from PBMCs. This sequence was found in a human donor with narcolepsy.

The CDR3: CASSLGAGNEQYF. As DNA, the CDR3 is TGTGCCAGCAGCTTAGGGGCCGGGAACGAGCAGTACTTC. The genes are TRBV7-6 and TRBJ2-7, with D perhaps TRBD2 (5 bases). The V end lost 1 base, the J end lost 5 bases, and 9 bases lay between the germline ends. Germline V gene lookup returns CDR1 SGHVS and CDR2 FNYEAQ. The CDR3 spans 13 residues.